The 10 T cell receptor beta chains below all came from one sample that was sequenced in a study of shared clonotypes between healthy human individuals. The method was immunoSEQ multiplex PCR; TCRdb's version includes in-frame clones alone and lacks a portion of them. The sample carries about 500,000 clones, approximately 77% recorded once. Sequenced input: PBMCs. The receptors were gathered from a woman aged 40-49 years in good health. Some clones in this sample may be carry-over from other donors' samples.

A note on this clone: This sample also contains other DNA sequences that code for the same CDR3. The chain combines TRBV18 with TRBJ2-2; D possibly matches TRBD1 or TRBD2 (5 bases each). Trimming removed 6 bases from V and 1 base from J, with 9 bases in between. Germline V gene lookup returns CDR1 KGHSH and CDR2 LQKENI. The CDR3 runs to 14 residues. CDR3 sequence: CASSPGQNTGELFF. CDR3 coding DNA: TGTGCCAGCTCCCCGGGGCAGAACACCGGGGAGCTGTTTTTT. The variable domain in full, completed from reference TRBV18 and TRBJ2-2, reads NAGVMQNPRHLVRRRGQEARLRCSPMKGHSHVYWYRQLPEEGLKFMVYLQKENIIDESGMPKERFSAEFPKEGPSILRIQQVVRGDSAAYFCASSPGQNTGELFFGEGSRLTVL.

The rearrangement joins TRBV15 to TRBJ2-7, with a tentative D call TRBD1 (6 bases). The germline CDR1 and CDR2 sequences are LNHNV and YYDKDF (reference sequence). V dropped 0 bases and J dropped 9 bases, with 21 bases sitting between them. This CDR3 contains 16 residues. The CDR3 here is CATSRDPGATGGPQYF. The DNA of the CDR3 is TGTGCCACCAGCAGAGATCCAGGGGCGACAGGCGGTCCGCAGTACTTC.

The rearrangement joins TRBV5-8 to TRBJ2-2, with TRBD1 matching 12 bases. The length of the CDR3 is 19 residues. Unmatched junction bases numbered 10, after V lost 3 bases and J lost 1 base. Germline-derived CDR1 and CDR2 are SGHTS and YDEGEE. The chain's CDR3 is CASSYPGTGGFMNTGELFF. The CDR3 DNA follows: TGTGCCAGCAGCTACCCCGGGACAGGGGGCTTTATGAACACCGGGGAGCTGTTTTTT.

This clone was seen a single time. The V gene is TRBV15, the J gene TRBJ2-1; TRBD2 matches 9 bases. CDR1 and CDR2 (germline): LNHNV, YYDKDF (reference sequence). J lost 4 bases, V lost 7 bases, and 8 bases had no gene match. The CDR3 sequence is 15 residues long. The chain's CDR3 is CATNSRLAGYNEQFF. The CDR3 region has the DNA TGTGCCACCAACAGTAGGCTAGCGGGATACAATGAGCAGTTCTTC.

The chain is built from TRBV28 and TRBJ2-7; 8 bases match TRBD1. V was clipped by 6 bases and J by 4 bases; unmatched bases: 8. Germline V gives CDR1 MDHEN, CDR2 SYDVKM. The CDR3 has 14 amino acids. The CDR3: CASRGQGFGYEQYF. CDR3 bases: TGTGCCAGCAGAGGACAGGGTTTTGGGTACGAGCAGTACTTC. Filled out from reference TRBV28 and TRBJ2-7, the complete variable domain reads DVKVTQSSRYLVKRTGEKVFLECVQDMDHENMFWYRQDPGLGLRLIYFSYDVKMKEKGDIPEGYSVSREKKERFSLILESASTNQTSMYLCASRGQGFGYEQYFGPGTRLTVT.

The chain employs TRBV6-6 and TRBJ2-3; D is perhaps TRBD2 (5 bases). This CDR3 region has 15 residues. V lost 4 bases, J lost 0 bases, and 11 bases lay in between. Per germline, CDR1 MNHNY and CDR2 SVGAGI (reference sequence). CDR3 region: CASSLAWASTDTQYF. CDR3 DNA sequence: TGTGCCAGCAGTTTAGCGTGGGCAAGCACAGATACGCAGTATTTT.

This chain joins TRBV14 and TRBJ1-1; D is undetermined. This CDR3 has 18 residues. CDR1 is SGHDN and CDR2 is FVKESK in the germline V gene. V dropped 0 bases and J dropped 3 bases, with 20 bases sitting between them. CDR3 bases: TGTGCCAGCAGCCAAGAATGGGAGACCCGACCCCACCACACTGAAGCTTTCTTT. It yields the protein CASSQEWETRPHHTEAFF.

The chain joins TRBV5-1 to TRBJ2-7; no clear D. Germline CDR1 reads SGHRS; CDR2 reads YFSETQ. Trimming pared 6 bases from V and 2 bases from J, leaving 12 bases between. This CDR3 spans 13 amino acids. Here the CDR3 reads CASTSGNTYEQYF. CDR3 nucleotide sequence: TGCGCCAGCACCTCCGGCAACACCTACGAGCAGTACTTC.

This clone appeared a few times. This likely reflects a read error, since a far larger clone is one base away. The chain recombines TRBV29-1 with TRBJ2-3; 7 nucleotides align to TRBD2. Germline assignment: CDR1 SQVTM and CDR2 ANQGSEA. The CDR3 runs 14 residues. Germline trimming cut 2 bases from V and 8 bases from J; bases unmatched to any gene: 10. The CDR3 sequence is CSVESAGLQGTQYF. The CDR3 bases are TGCAGCGTTGAATCTGCGGGACTACAAGGTACGCAGTATTTT.

V is TRBV10-3 and J is TRBJ2-7, with no clear D. The germline CDR1 and CDR2 sequences are ENHRY and SYGVKD. The CDR3 is 15 amino acids. V dropped 3 bases and J dropped 0 bases, with 12 bases sitting between them. CDR3 loop: CAISDPGRISYEQYF. The DNA for the CDR3 is TGTGCCATCAGTGACCCCGGACGGATCTCCTACGAGCAGTACTTC.